This T cell receptor (beta chain) was documented in a study of T cell responses to AZD1222 COVID-19 vaccine. V lost 3 bases to trimming and J lost 5 bases, with 17 bases between them. The germline V gene has CDR1 KGHSH and CDR2 LQKENI. The CDR3 is 15 amino acids. This clone was seen a single time. Antigen unknown. Study results and limitations: A rise in Spike-specific TCR breadth and depth followed two AZD1222 doses. Variant regions that are unmutated are reportedly the target of nearly half of spike-specific TCRs.

Libraries were prepared by immunoSEQ multiplex PCR; TCRdb keeps only in-frame clonotypes and omits some of them. The sample includes 150,000 to 200,000 clones, about 91% of them seen just once. The receptor's source is an adult who received the AZD1222 COVID-19 vaccine. This chain uses TRBV18 with TRBJ2-7; TRBD1 is a possible D gene (6 bases). This material consisted of peripheral blood, taken 28 days after the second AZD1222 dose. The DNA of the CDR3 is TGTGCCAGCTCACCCCCTTCCCTACAGGGTGACGAGCAGTACTTC. Translating gives CASSPPSLQGDEQYF.